A single sample gave rise to the 28 T cell receptor beta chains below, sequenced in a study of T cell changes during pregnancy in multiple sclerosis. The protocol was immunoSEQ multiplex PCR, while the TCRdb copy is restricted to in-frame clones and leaves out a portion. The sample yields tens of thousands of clones, about 85% seen once. The sample in question was CD4+ T cells from peripheral blood mononuclear cells, obtained in the third trimester of pregnancy. These receptors were taken from a female donor with multiple sclerosis, enrolled in a pregnancy study.

CDR3 DNA sequence: TGTGCCAGCTCACTACGTGGGACAGGGTACAATGAGCAGTTCTTC. Translated: CASSLRGTGYNEQFF. This chain links TRBV18 with TRBJ2-1, with 9 positions matching TRBD1. The ends lost 4 bases at V and 4 bases at J; junction bases unmatched: 5. Germline V lookup: CDR1 KGHSH, CDR2 LQKENI. The CDR3 contains 15 residues.

The chain carries TRBV7-9 and TRBJ1-2, with 8 bases lining up with TRBD1. This CDR3 is 16 amino acids long. J was trimmed by 5 bases and V by 5 bases; bases with no gene match: 13. Per germline, CDR1 SEHNR and CDR2 FQNEAQ (reference sequence). CDR3 residues: CASSHFPGQGGYGYTF. The CDR3 DNA follows: TGTGCCAGCAGCCACTTCCCCGGACAGGGTGGATATGGCTACACCTTC.

This chain connects TRBV30 to TRBJ2-6; D call uncertain. V was pared by 4 bases and J by 1 base, with 11 bases between. Germline V gene sequence: CDR1 GTSNPN, CDR2 SVGIG (reference sequence). The CDR3 is made up of 15 amino acids. The CDR3 DNA reads as TGTGCCTGGACTAAAGAATGGTCTGGGGCCAACGTCCTGACTTTC. This gives the protein CAWTKEWSGANVLTF.

The V call is TRBV7-2, the J call TRBJ2-7; D is perhaps TRBD2 (5 bases). This CDR3 is built from 13 residues. Trimming cost V 1 base and J 2 bases, with 6 bases left between them. Germline-derived CDR1 and CDR2 are SGHTA and FQGNSA. CDR3 protein: CASSLGGTYEQYF. CDR3 DNA: TGTGCCAGCAGCTTAGGAGGGACCTACGAGCAGTACTTC.

The chain has TRBV18 and TRBJ1-1; TRBD1 is a possible D gene (6 bases). Trimming removed 3 bases at V and 0 bases at J, with 11 bases between. CDR3 size: 15 residues. Looked up from germline, CDR1 is KGHSH and CDR2 is LQKENI. Here the CDR3 reads CASSPGQWVNTEAFF. Here the CDR3 DNA reads TGTGCCAGCTCACCTGGACAGTGGGTGAACACTGAAGCTTTCTTT.

The gene calls are TRBV7-9 and TRBJ1-5; no reliable D call. The V end lost 3 bases, the J end lost 5 bases, and 5 bases lay between the germline ends. This CDR3 is built from 12 residues. The germline CDR1 and CDR2 sequences are SEHNR and FQNEAQ (reference sequence). CDR3 region: CASSFTDQPQHF. The CDR3 DNA sequence: TGTGCCAGCAGCTTTACAGATCAGCCCCAGCATTTT.

The chain combines TRBV29-1 with TRBJ1-1; 8 nucleotides line up with TRBD1. The germline CDR1 and CDR2 sequences are SQVTM and ANQGSEA. J lost 4 bases, V lost 8 bases, and 6 bases had no gene match. The CDR3 extends over 12 amino acids. The CDR3 region has the DNA TGCAGCTCGAGGACAGGGACCACTGAAGCTTTCTTT. It translates to CSSRTGTTEAFF. Full variable domain (remainder filled in from reference TRBV29-1 and TRBJ1-1): SAVISQKPSRDICQRGTSLTIQCQVDSQVTMMFWYRQQPGQSLTLIATANQGSEATYESGFVIDKFPISRPNLTFSTLTVSNMSPEDSSIYLCSSRTGTTEAFFGQGTRLTVV.

This chain connects TRBV6-1 to TRBJ2-7; weak D call: TRBD2 (5 bases). The germline gives CDR1 MNHNS, CDR2 SASEGT. The CDR3 has 13 residues. Trimming shortened V by 7 bases and J by 6 bases, and 16 bases separated the two germline ends. The CDR3: CASTWRVGGEQYF. CDR3 bases: TGTGCCAGCACTTGGCGGGTGGGCGGCGAGCAGTACTTC.

The chain couples TRBV5-5 to TRBJ2-7; weak D call: TRBD1 (5 bases). This CDR3 has 14 amino acids. Trimming removed 0 bases from V and 0 bases from J, with 7 bases in between. The V gene's germline CDR1 is SGHKS and CDR2 YYEKEE (reference sequence). The CDR3 loop reads CASSLGQSSYEQYF. The CDR3 DNA reads TGTGCCAGCAGCTTGGGACAGAGCTCCTACGAGCAGTACTTC.

The chain combines TRBV27 with TRBJ2-1; 8 nucleotides line up with TRBD1. Germline values: CDR1 MNHEY, CDR2 SMNVEV (reference sequence). V dropped 3 bases and J dropped 4; count of bases not matched to a gene: 5. The CDR3 loop spans 15 amino acids. This chain's CDR3 is CASSFQGAGYNEQFF. The CDR3 DNA reads TGTGCCAGCAGTTTTCAGGGGGCAGGGTACAATGAGCAGTTCTTC.

The gene calls are TRBV19 and TRBJ2-1; 10 bases map to TRBD2. This CDR3 region has 17 residues. Germline CDR1 and CDR2: LNHDA and SQIVND (reference sequence). The V gene end was trimmed by 3 bases and the J gene end by 1 base; junction bases not matched to a gene: 6. In nucleotides, the CDR3 is TGTGCCAGTAGTATGTCGGCTAGCGGGAGATCCTACAATGAGCAGTTCTTC. It codes for CASSMSASGRSYNEQFF.

This rearrangement joins TRBV4-1 to TRBJ2-1; 13 bases align to TRBD2. Germline assignment: CDR1 MGHRA and CDR2 YSYEKL. The junction had 16 bases not matched to a gene; V was cut back by 0 bases and J by 5 bases. The CDR3 is made up of 21 amino acids. The CDR3: CASSQEKATGPGLAGDNEQFF. DNA of the CDR3: TGCGCCAGCAGCCAAGAAAAGGCGACAGGGCCTGGACTAGCGGGAGACAATGAGCAGTTCTTC.

The chain is built from TRBV2 and TRBJ2-4; maybe TRBD1 (6 bases). The CDR3 is made up of 14 amino acids. In germline, CDR1 is SNHLY, CDR2 FYNNEI. The V end lost 1 base, the J end lost 5 bases, and 9 bases lay between the germline ends. Here the CDR3 DNA reads TGTGCCAGCAGTGAAGAACAGGGACAAAACATTCAGTACTTC. It codes for CASSEEQGQNIQYF.

This sequence joins TRBV19 and TRBJ1-4, with 7 bases matching TRBD1. CDR3 size: 17 residues. Germline trimming cut 5 bases from V and 7 bases from J; bases unmatched to any gene: 16. CDR1 is LNHDA and CDR2 is SQIVND in the germline V gene (reference sequence). The CDR3 is CASSFFLTGTVTEKLFF. CDR3 sequence (DNA): TGTGCCAGTAGTTTTTTTCTAACCGGGACAGTCACTGAAAAACTGTTTTTT. The variable domain in full, completed from reference TRBV19 and TRBJ1-4, reads DGGITQSPKYLFRKEGQNVTLSCEQNLNHDAMYWYRQDPGQGLRLIYYSQIVNDFQKGDIAEGYSVSREKKESFPLTVTSAQKNPTAFYLCASSFFLTGTVTEKLFFGSGTQLSVL.

The chain uses TRBV27 and TRBJ2-1, with no clear D. From germline, CDR1 is MNHEY and CDR2 SMNVEV (reference sequence). CDR3 size: 16 residues. V was pared by 5 bases and J by 4 bases, with 18 bases between. The CDR3 loop is CASSPFEALPYNEQFF. In DNA form, the CDR3 reads TGTGCCAGCAGTCCATTCGAGGCGCTACCGTACAATGAGCAGTTCTTC.

The chain combines TRBV6-5 with TRBJ2-2; 7 bases align to TRBD1. The CDR3 covers 15 residues. Germline CDR1 and CDR2: MNHEY and SVGAGI. V dropped 5 bases and J dropped 1; count of bases not matched to a gene: 4. CDR3 loop: CASSPRTGNTGELFF. CDR3 sequence (DNA): TGTGCCAGCAGTCCGCGGACAGGGAACACCGGGGAGCTGTTTTTT.

This clone was recorded only once. The chain employs TRBV30 and TRBJ2-7; 9 bases agree with TRBD2. The CDR3 loop spans 12 amino acids. V lost 2 bases, J lost 6 bases, and 2 bases stayed unmatched. Germline CDR1 is GTSNPN and CDR2 is SVGIG (reference sequence). The CDR3: CAWSLAGSEQYF. CDR3 in DNA: TGTGCCTGGAGTCTAGCGGGAAGCGAGCAGTACTTC.

The chain recombines TRBV7-3 with TRBJ2-1; TRBD1 is a possible D gene (6 bases). The V end lost 6 bases, the J end lost 0 bases, and 24 bases lay between the germline ends. The CDR3 consists of 19 residues. Germline-derived CDR1 and CDR2 are SGHTA and FQGTGA. The CDR3 coding sequence is TGTGCCAGCAGGTTCCCTAGTGTGGGGGCGGAAAGCTCCTACAATGAGCAGTTCTTC. It translates to CASRFPSVGAESSYNEQFF.

The chain combines TRBV30 with TRBJ1-3, with 9 nucleotides matching TRBD1. In germline, CDR1 is GTSNPN, CDR2 SVGIG (reference sequence). The V and J ends lost 7 bases and 1 base, in that order; junction bases with no gene match: 5. CDR3 length: 14 residues. The CDR3 nucleotides are TGTGCCTTCCGGGACAGGGCTTCTGGAAACACCATATATTTT. Amino acid sequence: CAFRDRASGNTIYF.

This chain links TRBV14 with TRBJ2-2; no clear D gene. The CDR3 is 13 residues long. The germline V and J ends were trimmed by 2 bases and 6 bases, with 7 bases remaining between them. The germline CDR1 and CDR2 sequences are SGHDN and FVKESK. In nucleotides, the CDR3 is TGTGCCAGCAGCCAACATGTTTCCGGGGAGCTGTTTTTT. It encodes CASSQHVSGELFF.

The V and J genes are TRBV10-2 and TRBJ1-1, with D perhaps matching TRBD1 (5 bases). CDR3 length equals 13 residues. Germline V gene data show CDR1 as WSHSY and CDR2 as SAAADI. Trimming took 10 bases from V and 5 from J, leaving 17 bases between them. CDR3 protein: CATLGGVRTEAFF. The CDR3 nucleotides read TGCGCCACCCTGGGGGGGGTTCGTACTGAAGCTTTCTTT.

J is TRBJ1-5 and V is TRBV6-6; D is undetermined. The V end lost 2 bases, the J end lost 2 bases, and 7 bases lay between the germline ends. Germline V gene lookup returns CDR1 MNHNY and CDR2 SVGAGI (reference sequence). The CDR3 covers 14 residues. In nucleotides, the CDR3 is TGTGCCAGCAGTTACCAGGCAGGCAATCAGCCCCAGCATTTT. Protein sequence: CASSYQAGNQPQHF.

The chain employs TRBV5-8 and TRBJ2-7, with 7 bases matching TRBD2. With 6 bases clipped from V and 6 bases from J, the junction kept 9 bases outside the gene matches. The CDR3 has 13 amino acids. Germline assignment: CDR1 SGHTS and CDR2 YDEGEE. The CDR3 protein is CASTLRPGGEQYF. In DNA, the CDR3 is TGTGCCAGCACCCTCCGGCCGGGAGGCGAGCAGTACTTC.

The chain is built from TRBV2 and TRBJ2-7; maybe TRBD1 (6 bases). The CDR3 extends over 12 amino acids. The V end was cut by 10 bases, the J end by 1 base, with 11 bases between. The germline gives CDR1 SNHLY, CDR2 FYNNEI. CDR3 region: CATRDTSYEQYF. The CDR3 DNA reads as TGTGCCACGAGGGACACTTCCTACGAGCAGTACTTC.

The rearrangement joins TRBV7-3 to TRBJ2-3, with 12 bases aligning to TRBD2. The germline V gene has CDR1 SGHTA and CDR2 FQGTGA. CDR3 length equals 16 residues. The V and J ends lost 4 bases and 3 bases, in that order; junction bases with no gene match: 5. The CDR3 protein is CASSSSSGGGTDTQYF. The CDR3 bases are TGTGCCAGCAGCTCCTCTAGCGGGGGGGGAACAGATACGCAGTATTTT.

The rearrangement uses TRBV2 and TRBJ1-3, with TRBD1 identical over 7 bases. The CDR3 is 14 amino acids. Germline loops: CDR1 SNHLY, CDR2 FYNNEI. The junction had 2 bases not matched to a gene; V was cut back by 5 bases and J by 1 base. The CDR3 is CASSWTGSGNTIYF. The CDR3 region has the DNA TGTGCCAGCAGTTGGACAGGTTCTGGAAACACCATATATTTT.

As for this clone: Other nucleotide sequences from this sample produce the same CDR3. The chain carries TRBV19 and TRBJ2-5; 7 bases line up with TRBD1. CDR1 and CDR2 (germline): LNHDA, SQIVND (reference sequence). Unmatched junction bases numbered 1, after V lost 4 bases and J lost 2 bases. The CDR3 covers 13 residues. The CDR3 loop reads CASSRDSQETQYF. The CDR3 DNA reads TGTGCCAGTAGTAGGGACAGTCAAGAGACCCAGTACTTC. Combining the CDR3 with reference TRBV19 and TRBJ2-5 gives the whole variable domain DGGITQSPKYLFRKEGQNVTLSCEQNLNHDAMYWYRQDPGQGLRLIYYSQIVNDFQKGDIAEGYSVSREKKESFPLTVTSAQKNPTAFYLCASSRDSQETQYFGPGTRLLVL.

This chain connects TRBV5-1 to TRBJ2-1; TRBD1 might be the D (6 bases). This CDR3 has 14 residues. Germline V gene lookup returns CDR1 SGHRS and CDR2 YFSETQ. The V end was cut by 0 bases, the J end by 8 bases, with 12 bases between. CDR3 sequence: CASSLAMGADEQFF. CDR3 coding DNA: TGCGCCAGCAGCTTGGCCATGGGGGCGGATGAGCAGTTCTTC.